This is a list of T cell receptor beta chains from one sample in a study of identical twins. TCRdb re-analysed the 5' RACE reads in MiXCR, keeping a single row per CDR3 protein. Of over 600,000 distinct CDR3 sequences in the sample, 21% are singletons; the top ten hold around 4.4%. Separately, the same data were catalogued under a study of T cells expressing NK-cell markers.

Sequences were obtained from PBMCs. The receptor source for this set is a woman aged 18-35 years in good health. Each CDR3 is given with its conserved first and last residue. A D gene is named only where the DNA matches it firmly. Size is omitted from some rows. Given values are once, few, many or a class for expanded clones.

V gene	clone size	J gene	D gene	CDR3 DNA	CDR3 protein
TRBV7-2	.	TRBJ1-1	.	TGTGCCAGCAGCTTAGTTAGGTATAACACTGAAGCTTTCTTT	CASSLVRYNTEAFF
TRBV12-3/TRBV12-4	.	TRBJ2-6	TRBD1	TGTGCCAGCAGTCTGGGACAGCCTGGGGCCAACGTCCTGACTTTC	CASSLGQPGANVLTF
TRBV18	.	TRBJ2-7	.	TGTGCCAGCTCACCACGAGGACAGGGAACGGGAGGGCAGTACTTC	CASSPRGQGTGGQYF
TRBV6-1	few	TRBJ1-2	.	TGTGCCAGCACAGAAGGACGGACTAAATATGGCTACACCTTC	CASTEGRTKYGYTF
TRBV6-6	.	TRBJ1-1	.	TGTGCCAGCCACGAGGGACTAGAAGCTTTCTTT	CASHEGLEAFF
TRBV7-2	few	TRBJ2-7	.	TGTGCCAGCAGCGCCCGAGGGAATTCCTACCCTCGCGAGCAGTACTTC	CASSARGNSYPREQYF
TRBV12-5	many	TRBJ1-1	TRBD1	TGTGCTAGTGGTGAGGACAGGCAGTACACTGAAGCTTTCTTT	CASGEDRQYTEAFF
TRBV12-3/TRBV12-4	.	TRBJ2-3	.	TGTGCCAGCAGTCAAACTAGGGCTAGCACAGATACGCAGTATTTT	CASSQTRASTDTQYF
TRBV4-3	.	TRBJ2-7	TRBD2	TGCGCCAGCAGTTTGCGGGAGGGGGAAGAGCAGTACTTC	CASSLREGEEQYF
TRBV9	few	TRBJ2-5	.	TGTGCCAGCAGCGAAAGGGGGAGCAGGGAGACCCAGTACTTC	CASSERGSRETQYF
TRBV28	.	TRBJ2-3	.	TGTGCCAGCAGTTTCGCAATGGATACGCAGTATTTT	CASSFAMDTQYF
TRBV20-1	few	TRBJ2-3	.	TGCAGTGCTAGAGATCGAACGGTTAGCACAGATACGCAGTATTTT	CSARDRTVSTDTQYF
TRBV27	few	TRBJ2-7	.	TGTGCCAGCAGTTTAGCCAGGGTAGGAGTGGAGCAGTACTTC	CASSLARVGVEQYF
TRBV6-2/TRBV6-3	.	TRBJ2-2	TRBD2	TGTGCCAGCAGTCCCCGACCGGGACTAGCGGTCACCGGGGAGCTGTTTTTT	CASSPRPGLAVTGELFF
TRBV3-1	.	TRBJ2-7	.	TGTGCCAGCAGCCGGCGCCCAGGGAGCTCCTACGAGCAGTACTTC	CASSRRPGSSYEQYF
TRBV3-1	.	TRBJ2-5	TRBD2	TGTGCCAGCAGCCAGAATCCGGTGACTAGCGAAGAGACCCAGTACTTC	CASSQNPVTSEETQYF
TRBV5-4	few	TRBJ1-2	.	TGTGCCAGCAGCTTCGGAGCTGGCTACACCTTC	CASSFGAGYTF
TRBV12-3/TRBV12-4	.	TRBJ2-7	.	TGTGCCAGCAGCTACGGCTTAAGGGCACCCAGCTCCTACGAGCAGTACTTC	CASSYGLRAPSSYEQYF
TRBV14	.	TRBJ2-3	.	TGTGCCAGCAGCCCGGGTATTGGACTCACAGATACGCAGTATTTT	CASSPGIGLTDTQYF
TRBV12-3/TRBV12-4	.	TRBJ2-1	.	TGTGCCAGCAGATCCGGACGCCCGGCAGGGCAGTTCTTC	CASRSGRPAGQFF
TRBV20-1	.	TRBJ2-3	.	TGCAGTCCCGGTGGAGGTGGCACAGATACGCAGTATTTT	CSPGGGGTDTQYF
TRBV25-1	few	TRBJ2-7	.	TGTGCCAGCAGTGATACGGCTCGTTACGAGCAGTACTTC	CASSDTARYEQYF
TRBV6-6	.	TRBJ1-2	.	TGTGCCAGCACAGATTCACAAGGCTACACCTTC	CASTDSQGYTF